Listed below are T cell receptor beta chains from one sample, sequenced in a study of T cell changes during pregnancy in multiple sclerosis. The table came from immunoSEQ multiplex PCR; TCRdb's copy has only in-frame clones and leaves some out. The sample has about 40,000 clones, around nine tenths seen once. The material sequenced was CD8+ T cells from peripheral blood mononuclear cells, taken before pregnancy. The receptors shown here come from a female donor with multiple sclerosis, enrolled in a pregnancy study. The CDR3 runs from the conserved cysteine through the conserved F or W. A D gene is named only where the DNA matches it firmly. A row's size may be missing; if present it is once, few, many or a size class.

d_call	v_call	clone_size	j_call	cdr3_nt	cdr3_aa
-	TRBV29-1	-	TRBJ1-1	TGCAGCGTTGAATTCCCAGACACTGAAGCTTTCTTT	CSVEFPDTEAFF
TRBD1	TRBV15	-	TRBJ1-5	TGTGCCACCAGATGGACATCAGGGGGTATCCATCAGCCCCAGCATTTT	CATRWTSGGIHQPQHF
TRBD1	TRBV30	once	TRBJ2-3	TGTGCCTGGAGTCCGGGACAGGGGACAGATACGCAGTATTTT	CAWSPGQGTDTQYF
-	TRBV19	-	TRBJ2-1	TGTGCCAGTAGTTACGGGATTCCTAATGAGCAGTTCTTC	CASSYGIPNEQFF
TRBD1	TRBV5-4	few	TRBJ2-3	TGTGCCAGCAGACCGACAGGGAGCACAGATACGCAGTATTTT	CASRPTGSTDTQYF
-	TRBV27	once	TRBJ2-3	TGTGCCAGCAGTCAGGGGCTGAGCACAGATACGCAGTATTTT	CASSQGLSTDTQYF
-	TRBV19	-	TRBJ1-5	TGTGCCAGTAGTATTACTCCATATAGCAATCAGCCCCAGCATTTT	CASSITPYSNQPQHF
-	TRBV14	-	TRBJ1-3	TGTGCCAGCAGCTCCCGACAGGCTGAAAACACCATATATTTT	CASSSRQAENTIYF
-	TRBV30	-	TRBJ2-1	TGTGCCGCGGAGGTCAAGAGCTCCTACAATGAGCAGTTCTTC	CAAEVKSSYNEQFF
-	TRBV5-1	-	TRBJ2-7	TGCGCCAGCAGCTTGGGCAGCTCCTACGAGCAGTACTTC	CASSLGSSYEQYF
TRBD2	TRBV28	-	TRBJ2-2	TGTGCCAGCAGATCACTAGCGGCAATGAACACCGGGGAGCTGTTTTTT	CASRSLAAMNTGELFF
TRBD2	TRBV7-9	-	TRBJ2-3	TGTGCCAGCAGCTTACCGGGGACTACCACAGATACGCAGTATTTT	CASSLPGTTTDTQYF
TRBD2	TRBV7-9	once	TRBJ2-3	TGTGCCAGCAGCGCACTAGCGGGACAAGATACGCAGTATTTT	CASSALAGQDTQYF
-	TRBV29-1	-	TRBJ2-1	TGCAGCGTCATCACCGGGGTGATTGATAATGAGCAGTTCTTC	CSVITGVIDNEQFF
TRBD2	TRBV28	-	TRBJ2-2	TGTGCCAGCAATGCGGGAGAGGCCGGGGAGCTGTTTTTT	CASNAGEAGELFF
-	TRBV6-4	-	TRBJ2-7	TGTGCCAGCAGTGACAGGGGCGCGGAAGAGCAGTACTTC	CASSDRGAEEQYF
TRBD1	TRBV6-1	-	TRBJ2-7	TGTGCCATGTCCGGGACAGTACCCTACGAGCAGTACTTC	CAMSGTVPYEQYF
TRBD1	TRBV7-2	-	TRBJ1-1	TGTGCCAGCAGCGGGGACAGACCTTCCACAACTCTAAACACTGAAGCTTTCTTT	CASSGDRPSTTLNTEAFF
-	TRBV6-1	-	TRBJ2-1	TGTGCCAGCAGTGAAGCGCAGGGATGGGGGCAGTTCTTC	CASSEAQGWGQFF
-	TRBV23-1	-	TRBJ2-5	TGCGCCAGCAGTCCCTGGGGGGACCTATCCCCTAATCCGGAGGAGACCCAGTACTTC	CASSPWGDLSPNPEETQYF